Listed below are T cell receptor beta chains from one sample, sequenced in a study of human T cells and chemical hapten exposure. TCRdb itself ran the RACE reads through MiXCR, one entry per CDR3 protein. This table has roughly 49,000 distinct CDR3 sequences, approximately 4.5% appearing once. The sequencing input was whole blood. The receptors were sampled from a female donor in good health. Some clones in this sample may be carry-over from other donors' samples. The CDR3 runs from the conserved cysteine through the conserved F or W. D genes are given only for firm matches. Clone size is stated in some rows and not others, as once, few, many or a class when expanded.

- TRBJ2-7 TRBV7-3 many CASSLSPMFGGAQYEQYF TGTGCCAGCAGCTTATCTCCTATGTTTGGGGGAGCCCAGTACGAGCAGTACTTC
TRBD2 TRBJ2-1 TRBV6-5 - CASRDSGGVDRQFF TGTGCCAGCAGGGATAGCGGGGGGGTTGATAGGCAGTTCTTC
TRBD1 TRBJ1-5 TRBV5-1 few CASSSDRASDQPQHF TGCGCCAGCAGCTCTGACAGGGCTAGCGATCAGCCCCAGCATTTT
- TRBJ2-5 TRBV7-2 many CASSLGWGLVMSETQYF TGTGCCAGCAGCTTAGGGTGGGGGCTGGTGATGTCGGAGACCCAGTACTTC
- TRBJ1-2 TRBV11-2 many CASSLSHRVYGYTF TGTGCCAGCAGCTTAAGTCACAGGGTATATGGCTACACCTTC
TRBD1 TRBJ2-1 TRBV14 many CASSPRQGESYNEQFF TGTGCCAGCAGCCCTAGACAGGGGGAATCCTACAATGAGCAGTTCTTC
TRBD2 TRBJ2-3 TRBV13 many CASSSRRTSGAVSSTDTQYF TGTGCCAGCAGCTCCAGGAGGACTAGCGGGGCTGTTTCTAGCACAGATACGCAGTATTTT
- TRBJ2-5 TRBV7-7 many CASSLGSRTEETQYF TGTGCCAGCAGCTTAGGGTCAAGGACAGAAGAGACCCAGTACTTC
TRBD2 TRBJ2-1 TRBV25-1 many CASSPGHSGGNEQFF TGTGCCAGCAGCCCTGGACACTCGGGAGGGAATGAGCAGTTCTTC
- TRBJ1-6 TRBV12-3/TRBV12-4 many CASSYVSLNSPLHF TGTGCCAGCAGCTACGTTTCCTTGAATTCACCCCTCCACTTT
- TRBJ2-5 TRBV6-4 many CASSVDRGETQYF TGTGCCAGCAGTGTCGACAGAGGCGAGACCCAGTACTTC
TRBD2 TRBJ2-1 TRBV7-9 many CASSLGGGTYNEQFF TGTGCCAGCAGCTTAGGGGGGGGGACCTACAATGAGCAGTTCTTC
TRBD2 TRBJ2-1 TRBV6-2/TRBV6-3 many CASSLLAGRAGEQFF TGTGCCAGCAGTTTACTAGCGGGACGGGCTGGAGAGCAGTTCTTC
- TRBJ1-4 TRBV20-1 many CSGGHSTNEKLFF TGCAGTGGGGGACATTCAACTAATGAAAAACTGTTTTTT
TRBD1 TRBJ1-2 TRBV28 many CASRRSGFDRGNYGYTF TGTGCCAGCAGGAGATCGGGCTTCGACAGGGGGAACTATGGCTACACCTTC
- TRBJ1-5 TRBV20-1 many CSARGGWGSNQPQHF TGCAGTGCCAGAGGGGGTTGGGGGAGCAATCAGCCCCAGCATTTT
- TRBJ2-3 TRBV3-1 many CASSQARGNTQYF TGTGCCAGCAGCCAAGCAAGGGGGAATACGCAGTATTTT